A single T cell receptor (beta chain) is shown here with its context. The target antigen is unknown. These data are taken from a study of cytomegalovirus exposure and HLA in healthy donors. Study observations and caveats: In a later analysis, across HLA loci, associated TCR counts were highest for DRB1, lowest for HLA-C. Analysis was performed later, and it showed HLA-associated TCR beta chains to be more clonally expanded than equally common others.

This CDR3 is 15 amino acids long. With 5 bases removed from V and 7 bases from J, the gap between germline ends came to 17 bases. Germline V gene data show CDR1 as SGHTA and CDR2 as FQGNSA. Each of the donors was a healthy bone marrow donor. 60 Vbeta and 13 Jbeta primers were used in PCR. Data came from immunoSEQ multiplex PCR; TCRdb stores just in-frame clones and leaves some out. The table shows 200,000 or so clones, with approximately 80% occurring only once. The TCR originated in a male donor in good health and CMV-seronegative. The sequenced sample consisted of PBMCs. The chain couples TRBV7-2 to TRBJ2-2; a weak D match, TRBD2 (5 bases). The CDR3 is CASSPRSGSNGELFF. DNA of the CDR3: TGTGCCAGCAGCCCCCGATCGGGGTCTAACGGGGAGCTGTTTTTT.